These 4 T cell receptor beta chains originate from one sample sequenced in a study of blood T cell repertoires in COVID-19. The protocol was immunoSEQ multiplex PCR, while the TCRdb copy is restricted to in-frame clones and leaves out a portion. The sample lists 300,000 to 400,000 clones, approximately 89% occurring once. Sequenced input: peripheral blood. These receptors were taken from a woman under 30 who had recovered from COVID-19.

The chain links TRBV19 to TRBJ2-3, with 10 bases lining up with TRBD2. Germline values: CDR1 LNHDA, CDR2 SQIVND (reference sequence). The J segment lost 7 bases and the V segment lost 7 bases, leaving 5 bases of the junction unmatched. The CDR3 runs to 13 residues. The DNA of the CDR3 is TGTGCCAGTACCCTAGCGGGAGCGAATACGCAGTATTTT. This translates into CASTLAGANTQYF.

The chain combines TRBV24-1 with TRBJ2-7; 8 bases are shared with TRBD2. The CDR3 is 18 amino acids. The trim removed 0 bases at V and 2 bases at J, leaving 11 bases unmatched. Germline lookup yields CDR1 KGHDR and CDR2 SFDVKD. CDR3 sequence reads: CATSDLFVKTSGTYEQYV. CDR3 sequence (DNA): TGTGCCACCAGTGATTTGTTCGTTAAAACTAGCGGAACCTACGAGCAGTACGTC.

This clone was recorded only once. The CDR3 DNA sequence: TGTGCCAGCAGCCAAGGGGCCAGGCCTTATGGCTACACCTTC. Protein sequence: CASSQGARPYGYTF. The chain couples TRBV3-1 (or the pseudogene TRBV3-2) to TRBJ1-2, with D unresolved. Trimming stripped 1 base from V and 5 bases from J, with 11 bases between. Germline assignment: CDR1 LGHDT and CDR2 YNNKEL (reference sequence). This CDR3 region has 14 residues.

The chain links TRBV7-2 to TRBJ2-1; TRBD2 matches at 7 bases. Germline loops: CDR1 SGHTA, CDR2 FQGNSA. V dropped 4 bases and J dropped 4; count of bases not matched to a gene: 10. This CDR3 has 16 amino acids. As DNA, the CDR3 is TGTGCCAGCAGCTCGGATCCAGCGGGGCTTTACAATGAGCAGTTCTTC. Translation gives CASSSDPAGLYNEQFF.